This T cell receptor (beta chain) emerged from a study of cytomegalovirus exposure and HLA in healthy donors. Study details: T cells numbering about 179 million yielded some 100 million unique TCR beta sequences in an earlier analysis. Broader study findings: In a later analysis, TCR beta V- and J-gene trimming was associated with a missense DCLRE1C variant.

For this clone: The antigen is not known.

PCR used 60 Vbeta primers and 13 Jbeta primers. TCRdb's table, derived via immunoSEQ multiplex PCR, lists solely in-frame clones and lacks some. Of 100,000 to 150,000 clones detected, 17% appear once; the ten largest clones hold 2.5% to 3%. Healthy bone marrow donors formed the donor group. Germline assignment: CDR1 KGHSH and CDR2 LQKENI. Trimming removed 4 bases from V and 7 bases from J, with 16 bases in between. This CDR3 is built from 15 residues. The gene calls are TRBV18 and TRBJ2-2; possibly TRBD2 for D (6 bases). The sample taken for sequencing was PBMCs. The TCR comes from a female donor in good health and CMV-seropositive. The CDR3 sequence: CASSRRVADYGELFF. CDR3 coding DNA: TGTGCCAGCTCACGGCGGGTAGCGGATTACGGGGAGCTGTTTTTT.